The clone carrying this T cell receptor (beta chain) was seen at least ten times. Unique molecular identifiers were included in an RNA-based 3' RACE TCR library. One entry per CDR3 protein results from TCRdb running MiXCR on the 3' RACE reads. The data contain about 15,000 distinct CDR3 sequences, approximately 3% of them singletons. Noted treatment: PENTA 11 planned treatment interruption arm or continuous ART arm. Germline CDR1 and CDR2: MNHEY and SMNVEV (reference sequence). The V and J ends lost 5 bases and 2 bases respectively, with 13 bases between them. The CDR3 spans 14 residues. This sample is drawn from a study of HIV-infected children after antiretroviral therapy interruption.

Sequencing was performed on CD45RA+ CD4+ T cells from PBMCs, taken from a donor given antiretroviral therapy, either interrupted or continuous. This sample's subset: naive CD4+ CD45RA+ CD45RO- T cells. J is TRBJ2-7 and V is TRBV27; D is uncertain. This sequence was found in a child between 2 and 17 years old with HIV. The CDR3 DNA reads TGTGCCAGCAGTCCCGTTCCGGGTGCCTACGAGCAGTACTTC. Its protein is CASSPVPGAYEQYF.